Below, 18 T cell receptor beta chains from the same sample are listed, as sequenced in a study of shared clonotypes between healthy human individuals. Libraries were prepared by immunoSEQ multiplex PCR; TCRdb keeps only in-frame clonotypes and omits some of them. Of some 1.4 million clones in the sample, about 96% were seen once. Source material: naive CD4+ T cells sorted from blood. Subset here: CD45RA+ positively selected. The origin of the receptors is a man aged 25 to 45 in good health.

V is TRBV4-1 and J is TRBJ2-7, with TRBD2 identical over 11 bases. Germline assignment: CDR1 MGHRA and CDR2 YSYEKL. V trimming: 0 bases; J trimming: 4 bases; junction bases outside the gene matches: 2. This CDR3 is 15 amino acids long. The DNA for the CDR3 is TGCGCCAGCAGCCAAGATAGGACTAGCGGGTACGAGCAGTACTTC. Its translation is CASSQDRTSGYEQYF.

A word on this clone: Other DNA sequences in this specimen translate into the identical CDR3. The chain links TRBV5-1 to TRBJ2-3; no clear D. The CDR3 spans 13 residues. Trimming removed 4 bases at V and 0 bases at J, with 6 bases between. Germline-derived CDR1 and CDR2 are SGHRS and YFSETQ. CDR3 sequence reads: CASSPYSTDTQYF. CDR3 sequence (DNA): TGCGCCAGCAGCCCGTACAGCACAGATACGCAGTATTTT.

This chain uses TRBV14 with TRBJ1-2; 8 bases are a match to TRBD1. The CDR3 consists of 14 residues. V dropped 5 bases and J dropped 3; count of bases not matched to a gene: 5. Germline CDR1 and CDR2: SGHDN and FVKESK. The DNA for the CDR3 is TGTGCCAGCAGCAGAACAGGGGGGGACTATGGCTACACCTTC. Translated: CASSRTGGDYGYTF.

The chain combines TRBV5-6 with TRBJ1-5; possible D gene TRBD1, 6 bases. Germline V CDR1 and CDR2: SGHDT, YYEEEE. Trimming took 4 bases from V and 5 from J, leaving 13 bases between them. The CDR3 is made up of 14 amino acids. The DNA of the CDR3 is TGTGCCAGCAGCCCCTTACCAGGGGATCAGCCCCAGCATTTT. Amino acids: CASSPLPGDQPQHF.

The genes are TRBV5-4 and TRBJ1-3; TRBD1 might be the D (5 bases). The CDR3 length is 14 residues. The V end was cut by 4 bases, the J end by 2 bases, with 10 bases between. Germline CDR1 is SGHNT and CDR2 is YYREEE (reference sequence). In nucleotides, the CDR3 is TGTGCCAGCAGCCTAGGGGCCCCTGGAAACACCATATATTTT. This translates into CASSLGAPGNTIYF.

The V call is TRBV6-5, the J call TRBJ2-5; 7 positions match TRBD2. Germline trimming cut 2 bases from V and 1 base from J; bases unmatched to any gene: 4. Germline CDR1 is MNHEY and CDR2 is SVGAGI. CDR3 length equals 15 residues. The CDR3 loop reads CASSYLPGGQETQYF. CDR3 nucleotides: TGTGCCAGCAGTTACCTACCGGGGGGCCAAGAGACCCAGTACTTC.

The CDR3 is CARSLYYEQYF. The CDR3 bases are TGTGCCAGAAGCTTGTACTACGAGCAGTACTTC. The gene calls are TRBV5-3 and TRBJ2-7; unclear D gene. TRBV5-3 belongs to the ORF category, with a function that is uncertain. Deletions cut 1 base from V and 3 bases from J, with 2 bases between. The CDR3 is made up of 11 amino acids.

This chain links TRBV5-6 with TRBJ2-1; 7 positions match TRBD2. The germline V gene has CDR1 SGHDT and CDR2 YYEEEE. The V and J ends lost 4 bases and 8 bases, in that order; junction bases with no gene match: 9. The CDR3 has 14 residues. The CDR3 DNA is TGTGCCAGCAGCAGCGGGACGCCCCGCGATGAGCAGTTCTTC. This sequence encodes CASSSGTPRDEQFF.

The chain has TRBV6-5 and TRBJ2-1; D not certain. Germline-derived CDR1 and CDR2 are MNHEY and SVGAGI. The CDR3 has 15 amino acids. Trimming shortened V by 5 bases and J by 3 bases, and 14 bases separated the two germline ends. The CDR3 DNA sequence: TGTGCCAGCAGTGCTGACCCGTCCCTCTACAATGAGCAGTTCTTC. Its translation: CASSADPSLYNEQFF.

The V gene is TRBV18, the J gene TRBJ2-1, with 10 bases matching TRBD2. The CDR3 consists of 16 residues. Germline values: CDR1 KGHSH, CDR2 LQKENI. V lost 1 base, J lost 10 bases, and 10 bases stayed unmatched. The CDR3 DNA sequence: TGTGCCAGCTCACCACTACCGGGACTAGCGCCGGAGGAGCAGTTCTTC. Amino acid sequence: CASSPLPGLAPEEQFF.

The chain links TRBV28 to TRBJ2-3; a weak D match, TRBD1 (5 bases). The CDR3 runs to 16 residues. V was trimmed by 1 base and J by 2 bases, leaving 13 bases between them. Germline loops: CDR1 MDHEN, CDR2 SYDVKM. Written as DNA, the CDR3 is TGTGCCAGCAGTTTATCGCCCGTACAGGTCACAGATACGCAGTATTTT. It specifies CASSLSPVQVTDTQYF.

A remark on this clone: Other DNA sequences of this sample code for an identical CDR3. V usage is TRBV5-1 and J usage is TRBJ2-7, with 9 bases lining up with TRBD1. The CDR3 extends over 14 amino acids. Germline loops: CDR1 SGHRS, CDR2 YFSETQ. The V gene end was trimmed by 2 bases and the J gene end by 2 bases; junction bases not matched to a gene: 2. DNA for the CDR3: TGCGCCAGCAGCTTCAACAGGGGGCCCTACGAGCAGTACTTC. Protein: CASSFNRGPYEQYF.

The V and J genes are TRBV25-1 and TRBJ2-6; 7 nucleotides agree with TRBD1. Germline V CDR1 and CDR2: MGHDK, SYGVNS. This CDR3 region has 18 residues. With 4 bases clipped from V and 0 bases from J, the junction kept 9 bases outside the gene matches. DNA of the CDR3: TGTGCCAGCAGTGGAGGGGGACAGCAGTACTCTGGGGCCAACGTCCTGACTTTC. Its translation: CASSGGGQQYSGANVLTF.

The chain couples TRBV7-9 to TRBJ2-3; 7 bases fit TRBD1. The germline CDR1 and CDR2 sequences are SEHNR and FQNEAQ (reference sequence). The J segment lost 1 base and the V segment lost 6 bases, leaving 4 bases of the junction unmatched. This CDR3 has 14 amino acids. The CDR3 bases are TGTGCCAGCAGGGTGGGACAGCGCACAGATACGCAGTATTTT. Amino acids: CASRVGQRTDTQYF. Using reference TRBV7-9 and TRBJ2-3 for the parts outside the CDR3, the full variable domain is DTGVSQNPRHKITKRGQNVTFRCDPISEHNRLYWYRQTLGQGPEFLTYFQNEAQLEKSRLLSDRFSAERPKGSFSTLEIQRTEQGDSAMYLCASRVGQRTDTQYFGPGTRLTVL.

As regards this clone: This specimen includes other DNA sequences encoding the same CDR3. The chain couples TRBV19 to TRBJ2-7; a possible D gene is TRBD1 (6 bases). The CDR3 is 14 amino acids. V lost 3 bases and J lost 4, with 13 bases in between. Germline-derived CDR1 and CDR2 are LNHDA and SQIVND (reference sequence). The CDR3 bases are TGTGCCAGTAGTATCGGTCAGGGGTCTTACGAGCAGTACTTC. As protein: CASSIGQGSYEQYF.

The V gene is TRBV7-3, the J gene TRBJ1-1; 7 bases line up with TRBD1. From germline, CDR1 is SGHTA and CDR2 FQGTGA. V dropped 1 base and J dropped 2; count of bases not matched to a gene: 1. The CDR3 spans 14 residues. The CDR3 here is CASSLNRGNTEAFF. The CDR3 DNA sequence: TGTGCCAGCAGCTTAAACAGGGGAAACACTGAAGCTTTCTTT.

This chain links TRBV10-2 with TRBJ2-6, with D uncertain. The V gene's germline CDR1 is WSHSY and CDR2 SAAADI. This CDR3 comprises 14 residues. The V end lost 7 bases, the J end lost 0 bases, and 7 bases lay between the germline ends. CDR3 sequence: CASTEISGANVLTF. Here the CDR3 DNA reads TGCGCCAGCACCGAAATCTCTGGGGCCAACGTCCTGACTTTC.

This chain joins TRBV11-2 and TRBJ1-3; 7 bases map to TRBD1. V dropped 1 base and J dropped 1; count of bases not matched to a gene: 4. Germline V gene lookup returns CDR1 SGHAT and CDR2 FQNNGV. This CDR3 region has 16 residues. Here the CDR3 reads CASSLADRASGNTIYF. CDR3 nucleotide sequence: TGTGCCAGCAGCTTAGCCGACAGGGCATCTGGAAACACCATATATTTT.